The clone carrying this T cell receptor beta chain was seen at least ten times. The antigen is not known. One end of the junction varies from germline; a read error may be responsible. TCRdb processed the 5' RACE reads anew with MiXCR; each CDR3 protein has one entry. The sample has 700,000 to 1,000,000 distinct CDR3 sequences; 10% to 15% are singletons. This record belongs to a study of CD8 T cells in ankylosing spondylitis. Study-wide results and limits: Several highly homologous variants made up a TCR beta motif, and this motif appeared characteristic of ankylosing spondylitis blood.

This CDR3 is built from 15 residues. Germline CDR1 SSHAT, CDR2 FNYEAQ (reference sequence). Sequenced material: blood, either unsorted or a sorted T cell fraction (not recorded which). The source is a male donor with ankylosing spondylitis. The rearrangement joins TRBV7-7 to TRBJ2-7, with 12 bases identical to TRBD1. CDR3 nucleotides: TGTGCTAGCAGCTTAGGGACAGGGGGCGGCTACGAGCAGTACTTC. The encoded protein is CASSLGTGGGYEQYF.